This T cell receptor (beta chain) was found in a study of Ad26.COV2.S vaccination and SARS-CoV-2 variants. Turning to the study itself: In the study, Ad26.COV2.S was injected intramuscularly once, or twice 56 days apart. Study conclusions and caveats: Analyses that measured TCR breadth and depth may have underestimated total T cell responses. Placebo recipients had lower spike-specific TCR breadth than vaccine recipients.

The treatment was: 15 to 20 received Ad26.COV2.S at low or high dose, single or two shots; 5 received placebo; per-sample allocation not given. Each sample was drawn 63 days after the first injection (of vaccine or placebo). This adult donor, from Boston, was 18-55 years old. A word on this clone: Antigen unknown.

Sequencing was performed with immunoSEQ multiplex PCR; in TCRdb, only in-frame clones are kept and a portion is missing. This table holds about 420,000 clones, roughly 90% found once. The material was peripheral blood, obtained in a trial of Ad26.COV2.S vaccine versus placebo. The source of this sequence is a person aged 18 to 65 who received the Ad26.COV2.S COVID-19 vaccine or a placebo.

CDR3 protein: CASSYREEAPDTQYF. In DNA form, the CDR3 reads TGTGCCAGCAGCTATCGAGAGGAGGCCCCAGATACGCAGTATTTT. The chain is built from TRBV6-2 or TRBV6-3 and TRBJ2-3, with D possibly TRBD2 on 5 matching bases. The ends were cut back, 6 bases at V and 4 bases at J, with 17 bases in the middle. Germline loops: CDR1 MNHEY, CDR2 SVGEGT. The CDR3 has 15 amino acids.